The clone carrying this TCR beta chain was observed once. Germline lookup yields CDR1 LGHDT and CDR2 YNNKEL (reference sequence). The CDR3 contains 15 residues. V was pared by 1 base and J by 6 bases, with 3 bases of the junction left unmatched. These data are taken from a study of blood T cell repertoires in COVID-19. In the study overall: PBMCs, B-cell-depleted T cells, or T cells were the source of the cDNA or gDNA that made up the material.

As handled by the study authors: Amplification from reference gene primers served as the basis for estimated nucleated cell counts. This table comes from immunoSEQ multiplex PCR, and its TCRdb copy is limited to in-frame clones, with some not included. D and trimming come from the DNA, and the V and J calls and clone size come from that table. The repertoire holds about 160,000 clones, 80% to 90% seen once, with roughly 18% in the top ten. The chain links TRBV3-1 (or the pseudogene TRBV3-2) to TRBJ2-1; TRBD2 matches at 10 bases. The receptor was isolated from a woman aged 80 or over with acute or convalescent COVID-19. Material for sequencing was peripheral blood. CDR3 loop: CASSQVLAGGNEQFF. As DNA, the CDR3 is TGTGCCAGCAGCCAAGTCTTAGCGGGAGGCAATGAGCAGTTCTTC.